The rows below give T cell receptor beta chains drawn from one sample of a study of shared clonotypes between healthy human individuals. TCRdb keeps only in-frame clones here, not all; method: immunoSEQ multiplex PCR. Here the sample spans 230,000 or so clones, about 69% being singletons. The sample comprised memory CD4+ T cells sorted from blood. Receptor source: a man aged 25-40 years in good health. The CDR3 runs from the conserved cysteine through the conserved F or W. D genes are given only for firm matches. Some rows mark clone size as missing; the rest say once, few, many or name a class of expanded clone.

j_call	clone_size	d_call	v_call	cdr3_nt	cdr3_aa
TRBJ2-7	few	TRBD2	TRBV6-5	TGTGCCAGCTCCCGCGGGGGATACGAGCAGTACTTC	CASSRGGYEQYF
TRBJ1-2	few	-	TRBV2	TGTGCCAGCAGAGGAGACGGGGATGGCTACACCTTC	CASRGDGDGYTF
TRBJ2-7	-	-	TRBV5-5	TGTGCCAGCAGCTTGTCGCCAGGCCGCGAGCAGTACTTC	CASSLSPGREQYF
TRBJ1-2	once	TRBD1	TRBV6-4	TGTGCCAGCAGCCCAGGGGGTTTAGGCTATGGCTACACCTTC	CASSPGGLGYGYTF
TRBJ1-2	-	TRBD1	TRBV5-5	TGTGCCAGCAGCTTGGGCGGACAGGGTCTCTATGGCTACACCTTC	CASSLGGQGLYGYTF
TRBJ2-5	-	-	TRBV9	TGTGCCAGCAGCCCCCACTACGACAGGAGAGAGACCCAGTACTTC	CASSPHYDRRETQYF
TRBJ2-7	-	TRBD2	TRBV7-2	TGTGCCAGCAGCTTGGCTAGCGGGAGTACCCACGAGCAGTACTTC	CASSLASGSTHEQYF
TRBJ2-1	once	-	TRBV6-1	TGTGCCAGCAGTGCCGGAGGCTCCTACAATGAGCAGTTCTTC	CASSAGGSYNEQFF
TRBJ1-3	-	-	TRBV30	TGTGCCTGGAGTGTATCTAACGGAAACACCATATATTTT	CAWSVSNGNTIYF
TRBJ2-7	-	-	TRBV14	TGTGCCAGCAGCCAAGTAGGCCAGGGTACCTACGAGCAGTACTTC	CASSQVGQGTYEQYF
TRBJ2-7	-	-	TRBV6-5	TGTGCCAGCAGTTACTCCAGCTCCTACGAGCAGTACTTC	CASSYSSSYEQYF
TRBJ2-1	-	TRBD2	TRBV6-4	TGTGCCAGCAGTGACTCGCCTAGCGGGATTTACAATGAGCAGTTCTTC	CASSDSPSGIYNEQFF
TRBJ2-1	once	TRBD2	TRBV27	TGTGCCAGCAGTTCTGGGACTAGCGGCTACAATGAGCAGTTCTTC	CASSSGTSGYNEQFF
TRBJ2-7	-	-	TRBV28	TGTGCCAGCAGTATAGGACGTGACCACGAGCAGTACTTC	CASSIGRDHEQYF
TRBJ2-1	-	-	TRBV19	TGTGCCAGTAGGCACCTGAGGAGCTCCTACAATGAGCAGTTCTTC	CASRHLRSSYNEQFF
TRBJ2-7	-	-	TRBV7-2	TGTGCCAGCAGCTTATTGGCGGGGCACGAGCAGTACTTC	CASSLLAGHEQYF
TRBJ2-7	-	-	TRBV4-1	TGCGCCAGCAGCCAAGGAGAGGACGCATCCCTCTACGAGCAGTACTTC	CASSQGEDASLYEQYF
TRBJ2-3	many	-	TRBV6-1	TGTGCCAGCAGTGAAGGGGTACAAACCGGGCGCACAGATACGCAGTATTTT	CASSEGVQTGRTDTQYF
TRBJ1-2	-	-	TRBV28	TGTGCCAGCAGTTCATCATTGTGGGGCGCGCGTGGCTACACCTTC	CASSSSLWGARGYTF
TRBJ1-1	-	-	TRBV19	TGTGCCAGTAGTCAGCTCGGGGGTGAAGCTTTCTTT	CASSQLGGEAFF
TRBJ1-2	-	-	TRBV19	TGTGCCAGTAGTATCAATGTCTATGGCTACACCTTC	CASSINVYGYTF
TRBJ2-5	-	TRBD2	TRBV7-2	TGTGCCAGCAGCCCAATCGGACTAGCGGGAGGGCTTGAGACCCAGTACTTC	CASSPIGLAGGLETQYF
TRBJ2-2	-	TRBD1	TRBV5-1	TGCGCCAGCAGCAAGGACAGGTACACCGGGGAGCTGTTTTTT	CASSKDRYTGELFF